The following is a T cell receptor beta chain sequence with its context. This sample is part of a study of blood T cell repertoires in COVID-19. Study-level information: Acute and convalescent COVID-19 samples came from the United States, Italy and Spain. T cells, B-cell-depleted T cells, or PBMCs provided the cDNA or gDNA that served as material.

In the authors' methods: Estimation of nucleated cell counts relied on the amplification of reference gene primers. Method: immunoSEQ multiplex PCR; TCRdb's copy keeps in-frame clones and lacks some. V, J and clone size are those of that table, while D and trimming were read from the DNA. The table has 30,000 to 40,000 clones, around 85% seen once. Sequencing was done on a sample of peripheral blood. The sequence was obtained from a man in his sixties with active or convalescent COVID-19.

In DNA form, the CDR3 reads TGTGCCAGCAGTGAACAGCCAGGGGTGAACACTGAAGCTTTCTTT. This encodes CASSEQPGVNTEAFF. The chain recombines TRBV2 with TRBJ1-1, with a possible D match to TRBD1 (6 bases). V was cut by 2 bases and J by 0 bases, with 10 bases left in between. There are 15 residues in the CDR3. CDR1 SNHLY and CDR2 FYNNEI come from the germline V gene.